This record covers a single T cell receptor (beta chain). Its antigen is still unknown. The CDR3 covers 16 residues. Germline trimming cut 8 bases from V and 1 base from J; bases unmatched to any gene: 14. Germline CDR1 is SGHVS and CDR2 is FQNEAQ. Assay: immunoSEQ multiplex PCR; the TCRdb copy retains only in-frame clones and omits some. The table has 150,000 or so clones, about 88% seen once. This specimen belongs to a study of T cell responses to AZD1222 COVID-19 vaccine. Overall study results and limits: Dominant CD4 TCR responses targeted spike regions 160-218 and 743-854.

The sequence came from an adult in good health. This material consisted of peripheral blood, taken on day 0 of AZD1222 vaccination. The chain carries TRBV7-8 and TRBJ2-7; 7 nucleotides align to TRBD2. For the CDR3, the DNA is TGTGCCAGCCGCAGTGGGTTGGGAGGGAAATCCTACGAGCAGTACTTC. It codes for CASRSGLGGKSYEQYF.